The 5 T cell receptor beta chains given below trace back to one sample, sequenced in a study of cytomegalovirus exposure and HLA in healthy donors. This table comes from immunoSEQ multiplex PCR, and its TCRdb copy is limited to in-frame clones, with some not included. The sample has hundreds of thousands of clones; approximately 87% are singletons. The sequenced material came from PBMCs. These receptors came from a woman between 18 and 30 years old in good health and CMV-seronegative.

The V and J genes are TRBV6-1 and TRBJ2-2; the match to TRBD2 covers 14 bases. CDR3 length equals 18 residues. Unmatched junction bases numbered 5, after V lost 4 bases and J lost 1 base. Germline V gives CDR1 MNHNS, CDR2 SASEGT. Written as DNA, the CDR3 is TGTGCCAGCAGTGCCTTGACTAGCGGGAGGGGGAACACCGGGGAGCTGTTTTTT. This codes for CASSALTSGRGNTGELFF.

This chain joins TRBV29-1 and TRBJ2-1, with D uncertain. CDR1 is SQVTM and CDR2 is ANQGSEA in the germline V gene. Trimming removed 4 bases from V and 7 bases from J, with 23 bases in between. The CDR3 is 16 residues long. The CDR3 region has the DNA TGCAGCGTTGTCAGCTATCATAACCCCAGGTGGAATGAGCAGTTCTTC. It translates to CSVVSYHNPRWNEQFF.

The genes are TRBV30 and TRBJ1-1; 7 bases align to TRBD1. The trim removed 5 bases at V and 1 base at J, leaving 16 bases unmatched. The CDR3 is made up of 17 amino acids. Looked up from germline, CDR1 is GTSNPN and CDR2 is SVGIG (reference sequence). The CDR3 DNA sequence: TGTGCCTGGGGGGCCCTCCGACAGGGTGGAAAGAACACTGAAGCTTTCTTT. Its protein is CAWGALRQGGKNTEAFF.

The chain joins TRBV2 to TRBJ2-3; 10 bases align to TRBD2. J gave up 2 bases and V 1 base, and 9 bases lay outside the gene matches. From germline, CDR1 is SNHLY and CDR2 FYNNEI. The CDR3 has 18 residues. CDR3 DNA: TGTGCCAGCAGTGAAGGTAGTAGCGGGAGGTGGGACACAGATACGCAGTATTTT. Its translation: CASSEGSSGRWDTDTQYF. Combining the CDR3 with reference TRBV2 and TRBJ2-3 gives the whole variable domain EPEVTQTPSHQVTQMGQEVILRCVPISNHLYFYWYRQILGQKVEFLVSFYNNEISEKSEIFDDQFSVERPDGSNFTLKIRSTKLEDSAMYFCASSEGSSGRWDTDTQYFGPGTRLTVL.

This sequence joins TRBV5-1 and TRBJ2-1; TRBD1 aligns across 12 bases. The J segment lost 3 bases and the V segment lost 4 bases, leaving 17 bases of the junction unmatched. The CDR3 covers 20 residues. Germline values: CDR1 SGHRS, CDR2 YFSETQ. The CDR3 sequence: CASSIGTGGGRWIRYNEQFF. CDR3 in DNA: TGCGCCAGCAGCATCGGGACAGGGGGCGGTAGATGGATTCGCTACAATGAGCAGTTCTTC.